Listed here are 2 T cell receptor beta chains from one sample, sequenced in a study of CD4 T cells in relation to SARS-CoV-2 and coronaviruses. Antigens of these TCRs are unknown. Clones were sequenced by immunoSEQ multiplex PCR, and TCRdb holds only the in-frame ones, with some missing. The data hold some 43,000 clones, with roughly four fifths observed a single time. Sequenced input: naive CD4+ T cells from PBMCs, cultured in vitro. Subset meaning: naive CD4+ T cells isolated by negative enrichment. These receptors were taken from an adult with COVID-19.

The chain employs TRBV28 and TRBJ2-3; D unclear. Germline lookup yields CDR1 MDHEN and CDR2 SYDVKM. V shed 5 bases and J shed 5 bases, with 5 bases lying between them. The CDR3 covers 11 residues. This chain's CDR3 is CASSRGDTQYF. The DNA for the CDR3 is TGTGCCAGCAGTAGAGGAGATACGCAGTATTTT.

The chain uses TRBV7-3 and TRBJ2-1; 10 nucleotides line up with TRBD2. Germline V gene sequence: CDR1 SGHTA, CDR2 FQGTGA. This CDR3 is built from 15 residues. The V segment lost 5 bases and the J segment 7 bases; nucleotides outside the gene matches: 8. CDR3 region: CASSQISGRLNEQFF. CDR3 in DNA: TGTGCCAGCAGCCAAATTAGCGGGAGGCTGAATGAGCAGTTCTTC.